This T cell receptor (beta chain) was sequenced for a study of blood T cells in healthy people across ages. J was trimmed by 8 bases and V by 3 bases; bases with no gene match: 12. The CDR3 loop spans 16 amino acids. The germline CDR1 and CDR2 sequences are SEHNR and FQNEAQ (reference sequence). Together with a sample-barcoded 5' primer, a J-beta primer mix was included in a second PCR lasting about 7 to 11 cycles. TCRdb processed the 5' RACE reads anew with MiXCR; each CDR3 protein has one entry. The table shows roughly 800,000 distinct CDR3 sequences, with about 55% occurring only once. This clonotype has just a few counts.

The clonotype originates from an elderly man in good health. The J gene is TRBJ2-4, the V gene TRBV7-9, with 8 bases fitting TRBD1. Sequenced input: blood. The CDR3 nucleotides read TGTGCCAGCAGCTTTGACGGACAGGGTGGACGGGACATTCAGTACTTC. As protein: CASSFDGQGGRDIQYF.